The rows below give T cell receptor beta chains drawn from one sample of a study of blood T cells in healthy people across ages. TCRdb reanalysed the 5' RACE reads using MiXCR and keeps one entry per CDR3 protein. The sample contains some 700,000 distinct CDR3 sequences, 35% to 45% of which appear only once. The sample consisted of blood. These TCRs come from a woman in her sixties in good health. Each CDR3 is given with its conserved first and last residue. D genes are given only for firm matches. Clone size is not always given. Where it is, it says once, few, many or a class for expanded clones.

d_call	j_call	clone_size	v_call	cdr3_aa	cdr3_nt
-	TRBJ2-2	-	TRBV7-2	CASSPEGGANTGELFF	TGTGCCAGCAGCCCAGAGGGGGGCGCGAACACCGGGGAGCTGTTTTTT
-	TRBJ2-5	-	TRBV12-3/TRBV12-4	CASRARAETQYF	TGTGCCAGCAGGGCTAGGGCGGAGACCCAGTACTTC
-	TRBJ1-2	few	TRBV20-1	CSGRGSGVGGYTF	TGCAGTGGCAGAGGTTCAGGGGTCGGAGGCTACACCTTC
TRBD1	TRBJ1-2	few	TRBV5-1	CASGPGQGSYGYTF	TGCGCCAGCGGACCGGGACAGGGAAGCTATGGCTACACCTTC
TRBD1	TRBJ1-2	-	TRBV27	CASSPDREHGYTF	TGTGCCAGCAGCCCGGACAGGGAGCATGGCTACACCTTC
-	TRBJ1-2	few	TRBV5-1	CASSPQGSGYTF	TGCGCCAGCAGCCCACAGGGCTCTGGCTACACCTTC
TRBD1	TRBJ2-7	-	TRBV4-3	CASSQDLGTGRFPVEQYF	TGCGCCAGCAGCCAAGATCTCGGGACAGGGCGTTTCCCTGTTGAGCAGTACTTC
-	TRBJ2-1	few	TRBV10-3	CAITDSREGEQFF	TGTGCCATCACCGACTCCCGTGAGGGTGAGCAGTTCTTC
-	TRBJ2-2	-	TRBV29-1	CSVESGGFSRELFF	TGCAGCGTTGAATCGGGCGGGTTTAGCAGGGAGCTGTTTTTT
TRBD1	TRBJ1-1	-	TRBV5-1	CANSEAGTENTEAFF	TGCGCCAACAGCGAAGCTGGGACAGAGAACACTGAAGCTTTCTTT
-	TRBJ2-3	-	TRBV7-9	CASSRPGESTDTQYF	TGTGCCAGCAGCCGCCCGGGGGAGAGCACAGATACGCAGTATTTT
-	TRBJ2-5	-	TRBV27	CASSFGGFQYF	TGTGCCAGCAGTTTTGGAGGCTTCCAGTACTTC
-	TRBJ2-2	-	TRBV12-3/TRBV12-4	CASSLYGNTGELFF	TGTGCCAGCAGTTTATATGGAAACACAGGGGAGCTGTTTTTT
TRBD2	TRBJ2-3	few	TRBV4-1	CASSQGAGLETDTQYF	TGCGCCAGCAGCCAAGGAGCGGGGCTTGAGACAGATACGCAGTATTTT
-	TRBJ2-7	-	TRBV10-3	CAISESGHEQYF	TGTGCCATCAGTGAGTCGGGGCACGAGCAGTACTTC
-	TRBJ2-1	-	TRBV15	CATSRTRQGLSSYNEQFF	TGTGCCACCAGCAGAACTCGGCAGGGCCTGAGCTCCTACAATGAGCAGTTCTTC
-	TRBJ2-1	few	TRBV29-1	CSVAQGISEQFF	TGCAGCGTTGCCCAGGGTATCAGTGAGCAGTTCTTC
-	TRBJ1-1	-	TRBV19	CASSIDEGVNTEAFF	TGTGCCAGTAGTATAGATGAGGGAGTTAACACTGAAGCTTTCTTT